The 6 T cell receptor beta chains presented below share a single source sample, sequenced in a study of T cell clonality in common variable immunodeficiency. Here immunoSEQ multiplex PCR was the method, and the copy in TCRdb shows in-frame clones only, minus some. The sample includes some 42,000 clones, none of them occurring once. The sequenced sample was peripheral blood mononuclear cells. The receptors stem from a person aged 18-70 years in good health.

This clone occurred many times. The read ends 3 residues shy of where the CDR3 ends; the end is completed using the germline J gene. This chain joins TRBV7-9 and TRBJ2-3; no clear D gene. The CDR3 runs to 13 residues. Germline CDR1 reads SEHNR; CDR2 reads FQNEAQ (reference sequence). The V and J ends lost 3 bases and 3 bases respectively, with 7 bases between them. CDR3 region: CASSLSQTDTQYF. The DNA read from the CDR3 is TGTGCCAGCAGCTTGTCACAGACAGATACG.

The table lists this clone with many counts. The missing CDR3 end, 3 residues past where the read stops, is filled in from the germline J gene. V and J are TRBV2 and TRBJ2-7, with a weak D call TRBD1 (6 bases). CDR3 size: 15 residues. The germline V and J ends were trimmed by 6 bases and 2 bases, with 17 bases remaining between them. Germline CDR1 SNHLY, CDR2 FYNNEI. The CDR3 region is CASSYRRDKTYEQYF. CDR3 bases read: TGTGCCAGCAGCTATCGCCGGGACAAAACCTACGAG.

This clone occurred many times. The read gets to within 3 residues of the CDR3 end, and the germline J gene fills in the rest. V gene TRBV20-1 combines with J gene TRBJ1-4; tentative D call: TRBD1 (6 bases). The CDR3 runs to 15 residues. Trimming cost V 4 bases and J 7 bases, with 19 bases left between them. Germline CDR1 is DFQATT and CDR2 is SNEGSKA (reference sequence). Incomplete CDR3 DNA: TGCAGTGCTACCGCGATACAGGGATGGGGTGAAAAA. It specifies CSATAIQGWGEK. The full CDR3 sequence reads CSATAIQGWGEKLFF.

In this sample, this clone turned up many times. With the read ending 3 residues before the CDR3 end, the germline J gene is used to fill in that end. The rearrangement links TRBV5-1 to TRBJ2-7, with 8 bases matching TRBD1. Germline trimming cut 0 bases from V and 2 bases from J; bases unmatched to any gene: 4. The CDR3 totals 15 residues. The germline V gene has CDR1 SGHRS and CDR2 YFSETQ. CDR3 amino acids: CASSLAVGQAYEQYF. The DNA read from the CDR3 is TGCGCCAGCAGCTTGGCCGTGGGACAGGCCTACGAG.

This clone came up many times. The read is 3 residues too short to cover the CDR3 end, so that end is filled in from the germline J gene. The V call is TRBV5-4, the J call TRBJ2-7, with D perhaps matching TRBD1 (6 bases). The CDR3 spans 14 residues. Trimming took off 5 bases at V and 5 bases at J, with 17 bases between the two ends. CDR1 is SGHNT, CDR2 YYREEE, per germline (reference sequence). The sequenced part of the CDR3 DNA is TGTGCCAGCAGGCCGAGGGGGAACAGCGACGAG. Its protein is CASRPRGNSDE. The entire CDR3 is CASRPRGNSDEQYF.

Many counts were recorded for this clone. The sequenced fragment ends 3 residues before the CDR3 boundary, so the rest is inferred from the germline J gene. The chain links TRBV4-2 to TRBJ1-1, with TRBD1 identical over 8 bases. The J segment lost 4 bases and the V segment lost 2 bases, leaving 9 bases of the junction unmatched. Germline V CDR1 and CDR2: LGHNA, YNFKEQ. The CDR3 loop spans 16 amino acids. CDR3 DNA, as far as it was read: TGTGCCAGCAGCCAATACCTGGACAGGGTGGGCACTGAA. Protein product: CASSQYLDRVGTE. The complete CDR3 protein is CASSQYLDRVGTEAFF.